This T cell receptor (beta chain) is from a study of CD8 T cells in ankylosing spondylitis. TCR beta libraries were made by quantitative 5'-RACE with molecular barcodes. Via MiXCR, TCRdb re-called the 5' RACE reads, giving one row per CDR3 protein. Among around 770,000 distinct CDR3 sequences listed, 15% to 20% were seen once. Study outcomes and limitations: Disease-linked clones were found to be CD8+ and relatively rare in peripheral blood. It appeared that ankylosing spondylitis blood was characterized by a TCR beta motif of fewer than 10 highly homologous variants.

This clonotype was counted between two and nine times. Its matching antigen is unknown. Germline CDR1 reads SEHNR; CDR2 reads FQNEAQ (reference sequence). V was pared by 1 base and J by 15 bases, with 12 bases between. This CDR3 is built from 12 residues. Sequenced input: blood, either unsorted or a sorted T cell fraction (not recorded which). J is TRBJ2-2 and V is TRBV7-9; D is undetermined. This clonotype originated in a male donor with ankylosing spondylitis. The DNA of the CDR3 is TGTGCCAGCAGCTTAGAGGCCCCGTTGGTGTTTTTT. Its protein is CASSLEAPLVFF.